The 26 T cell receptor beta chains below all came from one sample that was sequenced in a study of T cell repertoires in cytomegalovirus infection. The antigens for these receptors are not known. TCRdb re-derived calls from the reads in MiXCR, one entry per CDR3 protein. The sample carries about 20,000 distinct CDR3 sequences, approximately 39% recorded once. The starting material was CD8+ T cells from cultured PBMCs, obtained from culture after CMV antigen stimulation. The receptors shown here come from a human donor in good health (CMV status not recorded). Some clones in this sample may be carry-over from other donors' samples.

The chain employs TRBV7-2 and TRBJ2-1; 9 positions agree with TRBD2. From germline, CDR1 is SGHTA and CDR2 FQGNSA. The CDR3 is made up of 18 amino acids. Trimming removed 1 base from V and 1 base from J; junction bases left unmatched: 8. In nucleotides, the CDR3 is TGTGCCAGCAGCTTAGAAAGCGGCGGGAGGGCATCCTACAATGAGCAGTTCTTC. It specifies CASSLESGGRASYNEQFF.

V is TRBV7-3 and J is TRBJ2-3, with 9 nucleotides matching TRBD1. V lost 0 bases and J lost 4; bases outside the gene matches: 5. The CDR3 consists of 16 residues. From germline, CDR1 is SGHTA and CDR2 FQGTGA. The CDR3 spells CASSLTTGGESDTQYF. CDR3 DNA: TGTGCCAGCAGCTTAACCACAGGGGGCGAATCAGATACGCAGTATTTT.

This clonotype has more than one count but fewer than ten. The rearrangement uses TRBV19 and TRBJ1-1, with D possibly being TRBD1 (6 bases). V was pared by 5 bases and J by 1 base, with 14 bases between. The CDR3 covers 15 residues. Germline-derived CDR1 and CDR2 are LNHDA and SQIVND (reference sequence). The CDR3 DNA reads TGTGCCAGTAGTTTATGGACAGCACAGAACACTGAAGCTTTCTTT. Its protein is CASSLWTAQNTEAFF.

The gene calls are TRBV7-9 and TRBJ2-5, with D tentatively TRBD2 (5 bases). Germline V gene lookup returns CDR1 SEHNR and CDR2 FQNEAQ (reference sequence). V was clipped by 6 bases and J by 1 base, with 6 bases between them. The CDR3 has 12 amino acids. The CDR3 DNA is TGTGCCAGCAGGGAGGTCCAAGAGACCCAGTACTTC. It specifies CASREVQETQYF.

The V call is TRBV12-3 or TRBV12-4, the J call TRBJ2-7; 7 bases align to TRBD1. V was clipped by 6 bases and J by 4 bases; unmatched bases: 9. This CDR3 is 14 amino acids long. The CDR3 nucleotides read TGTGCCAGCAGCCACAGGGGCGAGACTTACGAGCAGTACTTC. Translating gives CASSHRGETYEQYF.

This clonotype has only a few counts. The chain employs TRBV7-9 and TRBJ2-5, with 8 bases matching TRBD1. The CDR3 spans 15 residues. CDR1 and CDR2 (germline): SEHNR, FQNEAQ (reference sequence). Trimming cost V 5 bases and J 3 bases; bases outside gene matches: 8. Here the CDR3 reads CASSALQGAEETQYF. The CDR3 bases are TGTGCCAGCAGCGCATTGCAGGGGGCGGAAGAGACCCAGTACTTC.

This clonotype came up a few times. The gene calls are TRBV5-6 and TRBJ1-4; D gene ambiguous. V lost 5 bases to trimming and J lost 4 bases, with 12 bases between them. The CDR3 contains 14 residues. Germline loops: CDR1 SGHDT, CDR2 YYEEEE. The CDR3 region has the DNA TGTGCCAGCAGGTTCCGGGCCCTTAATGAAAAACTGTTTTTT. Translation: CASRFRALNEKLFF.

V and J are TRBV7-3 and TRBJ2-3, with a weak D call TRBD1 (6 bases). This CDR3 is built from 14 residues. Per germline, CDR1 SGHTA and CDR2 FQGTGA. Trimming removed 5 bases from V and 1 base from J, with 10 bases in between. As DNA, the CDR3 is TGTGCCAGCAGCGCCGCAGGGGGCACAGATACGCAGTATTTT. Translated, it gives CASSAAGGTDTQYF.

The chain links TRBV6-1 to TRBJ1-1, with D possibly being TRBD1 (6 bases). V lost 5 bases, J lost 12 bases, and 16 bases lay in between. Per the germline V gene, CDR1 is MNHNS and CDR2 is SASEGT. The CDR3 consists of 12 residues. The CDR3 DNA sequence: TGTGCCAGCAGTAACACCTACAGGGAGTCTTTCTTT. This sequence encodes CASSNTYRESFF.

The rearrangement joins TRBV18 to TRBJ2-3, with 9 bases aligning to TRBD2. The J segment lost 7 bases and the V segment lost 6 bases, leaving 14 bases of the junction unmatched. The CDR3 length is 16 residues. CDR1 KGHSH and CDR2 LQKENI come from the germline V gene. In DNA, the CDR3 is TGTGCCAGCTCGCCCCCTGGCGGGAGGGCCGGTAATACGCAGTATTTT. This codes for CASSPPGGRAGNTQYF.

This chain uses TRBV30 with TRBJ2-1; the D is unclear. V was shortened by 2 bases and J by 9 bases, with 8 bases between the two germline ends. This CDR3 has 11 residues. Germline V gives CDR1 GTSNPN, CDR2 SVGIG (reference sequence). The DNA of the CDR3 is TGTGCCTGGAGTTTCTGGGGTGAGCAGTTCTTC. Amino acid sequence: CAWSFWGEQFF.

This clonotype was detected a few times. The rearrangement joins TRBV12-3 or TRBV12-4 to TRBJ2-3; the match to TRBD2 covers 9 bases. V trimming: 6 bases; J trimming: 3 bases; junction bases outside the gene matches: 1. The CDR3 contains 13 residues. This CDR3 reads CASRRGGTDTQYF. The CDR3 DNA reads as TGTGCCAGCAGGCGGGGGGGGACAGATACGCAGTATTTT.

The CDR3 here is CATSVGSGTEAFF. The CDR3 nucleotides read TGTGCCACCAGTGTCGGCAGTGGCACTGAAGCTTTCTTT. The chain employs TRBV24-1 and TRBJ1-1; the D is unclear. Germline CDR1 and CDR2: KGHDR and SFDVKD. There are 13 residues in the CDR3. Deletions cut 5 bases from V and 4 bases from J, with 10 bases between.

The CDR3 loop reads CASSTHREQYF. As DNA, the CDR3 is TGTGCCAGTAGTACGCATCGGGAGCAGTACTTC. This rearrangement joins TRBV19 to TRBJ2-7; no reliable D call. Germline V gene lookup returns CDR1 LNHDA and CDR2 SQIVND (reference sequence). Trimming removed 4 bases at V and 7 bases at J, with 8 bases between. This CDR3 has 11 residues.

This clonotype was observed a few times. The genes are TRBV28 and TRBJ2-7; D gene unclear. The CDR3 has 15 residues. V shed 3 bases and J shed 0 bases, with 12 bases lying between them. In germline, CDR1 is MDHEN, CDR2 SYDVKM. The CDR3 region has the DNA TGTGCCAGCAGTTTGCCAGAGAGGAGCTCCTACGAGCAGTACTTC. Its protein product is CASSLPERSSYEQYF.

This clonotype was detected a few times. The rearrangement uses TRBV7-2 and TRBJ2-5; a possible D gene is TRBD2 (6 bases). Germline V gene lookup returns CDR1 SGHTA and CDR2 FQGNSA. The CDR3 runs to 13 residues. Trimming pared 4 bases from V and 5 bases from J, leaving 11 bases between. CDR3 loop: CASSSNRGETQYF. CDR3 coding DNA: TGTGCCAGCAGCTCTAATCGGGGGGAGACCCAGTACTTC.

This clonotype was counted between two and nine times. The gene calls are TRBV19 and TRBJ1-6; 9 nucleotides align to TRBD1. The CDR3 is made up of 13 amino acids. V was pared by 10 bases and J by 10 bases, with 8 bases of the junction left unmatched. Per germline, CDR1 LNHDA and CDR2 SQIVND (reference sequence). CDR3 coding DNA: TGTGCCACCCAACAGGGGGCGAGGTCACCCCTCCACTTT. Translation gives CATQQGARSPLHF.

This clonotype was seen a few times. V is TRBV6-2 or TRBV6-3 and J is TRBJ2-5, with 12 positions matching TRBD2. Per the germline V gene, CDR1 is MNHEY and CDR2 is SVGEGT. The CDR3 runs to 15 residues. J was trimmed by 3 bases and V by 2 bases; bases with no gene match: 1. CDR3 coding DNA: TGTGCCAGCAGTTACAGACTAGCGGGGGAAGAGACCCAGTACTTC. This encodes CASSYRLAGEETQYF.

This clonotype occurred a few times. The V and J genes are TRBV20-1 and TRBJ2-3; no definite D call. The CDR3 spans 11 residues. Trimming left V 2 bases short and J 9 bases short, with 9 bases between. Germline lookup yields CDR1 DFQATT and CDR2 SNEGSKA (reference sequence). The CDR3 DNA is TGCAGTGCTAGATACCAAGAAACGCAGTATTTT. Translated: CSARYQETQYF.

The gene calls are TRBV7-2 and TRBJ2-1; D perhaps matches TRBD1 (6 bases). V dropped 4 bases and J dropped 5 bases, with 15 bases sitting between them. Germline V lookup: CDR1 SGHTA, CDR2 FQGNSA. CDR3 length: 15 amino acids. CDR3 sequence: CASSSPDRRNNEQFF. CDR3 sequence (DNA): TGTGCCAGCAGCTCGCCCGACAGGAGAAACAATGAGCAGTTCTTC. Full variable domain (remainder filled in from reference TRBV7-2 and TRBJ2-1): GAGVSQSPSNKVTEKGKDVELRCDPISGHTALYWYRQSLGQGLEFLIYFQGNSAPDKSGLPSDRFSAERTGGSVSTLTIQRTQQEDSAVYLCASSSPDRRNNEQFFGPGTRLTVL.

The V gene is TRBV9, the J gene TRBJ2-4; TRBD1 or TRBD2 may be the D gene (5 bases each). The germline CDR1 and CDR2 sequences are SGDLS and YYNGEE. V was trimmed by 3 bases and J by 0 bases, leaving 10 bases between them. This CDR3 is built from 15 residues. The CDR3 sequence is CASSASGAAKNIQYF. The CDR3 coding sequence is TGTGCCAGCAGCGCCTCCGGGGCAGCCAAAAACATTCAGTACTTC.

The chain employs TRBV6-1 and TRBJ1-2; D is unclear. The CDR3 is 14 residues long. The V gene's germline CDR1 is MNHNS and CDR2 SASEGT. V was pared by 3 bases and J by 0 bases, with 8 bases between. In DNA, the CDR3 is TGTGCCAGCAGTGACTCTCGCTCTAACTATGGCTACACCTTC. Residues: CASSDSRSNYGYTF.

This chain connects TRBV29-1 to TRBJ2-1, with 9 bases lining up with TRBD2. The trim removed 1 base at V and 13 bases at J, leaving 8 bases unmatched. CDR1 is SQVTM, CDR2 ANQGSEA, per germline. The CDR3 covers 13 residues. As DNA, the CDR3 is TGCAGCGTTGAAGTCGAAGCGGGAGGAGAACAGTTCTTC. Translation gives CSVEVEAGGEQFF.

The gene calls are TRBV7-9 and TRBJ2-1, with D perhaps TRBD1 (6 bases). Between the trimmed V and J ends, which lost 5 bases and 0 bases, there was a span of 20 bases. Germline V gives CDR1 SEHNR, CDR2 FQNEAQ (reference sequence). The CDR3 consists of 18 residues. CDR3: CASSDRRRQESSYNEQFF. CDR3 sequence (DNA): TGTGCCAGCAGCGACCGTAGACGACAGGAAAGCTCCTACAATGAGCAGTTCTTC.

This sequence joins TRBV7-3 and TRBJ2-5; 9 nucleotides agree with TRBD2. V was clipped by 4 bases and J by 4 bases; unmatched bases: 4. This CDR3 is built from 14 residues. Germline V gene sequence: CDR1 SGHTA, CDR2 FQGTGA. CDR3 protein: CASSSSGAGETQYF. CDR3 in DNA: TGTGCCAGCAGCTCTAGCGGGGCTGGAGAGACCCAGTACTTC.

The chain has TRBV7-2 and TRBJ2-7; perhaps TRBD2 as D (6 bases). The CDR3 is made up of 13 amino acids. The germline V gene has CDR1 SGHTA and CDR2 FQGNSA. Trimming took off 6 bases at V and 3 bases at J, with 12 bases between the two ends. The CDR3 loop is CASSRMEGYEQYF. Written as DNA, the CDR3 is TGTGCCAGCAGTCGAATGGAGGGCTACGAGCAGTACTTC.